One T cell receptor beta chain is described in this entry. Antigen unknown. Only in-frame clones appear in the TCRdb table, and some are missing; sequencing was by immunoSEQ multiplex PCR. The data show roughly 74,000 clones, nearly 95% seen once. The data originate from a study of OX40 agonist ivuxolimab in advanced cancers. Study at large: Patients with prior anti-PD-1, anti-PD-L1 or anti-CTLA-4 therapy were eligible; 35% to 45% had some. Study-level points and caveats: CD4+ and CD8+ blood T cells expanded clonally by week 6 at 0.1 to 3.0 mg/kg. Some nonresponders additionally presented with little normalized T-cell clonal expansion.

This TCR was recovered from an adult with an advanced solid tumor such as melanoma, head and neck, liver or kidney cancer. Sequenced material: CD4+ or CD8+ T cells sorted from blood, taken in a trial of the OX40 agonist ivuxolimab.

The CDR3 loop is CASSARTTSYEQYF. For the CDR3, the DNA is TGTGCCAGCAGTGCTAGGACAACAAGCTACGAGCAGTACTTC. This rearrangement joins TRBV2 to TRBJ2-7; tentatively, D is TRBD1 (5 bases). Trimming removed 4 bases from V and 3 bases from J, with 13 bases in between. Germline V lookup: CDR1 SNHLY, CDR2 FYNNEI. This CDR3 is built from 14 residues.